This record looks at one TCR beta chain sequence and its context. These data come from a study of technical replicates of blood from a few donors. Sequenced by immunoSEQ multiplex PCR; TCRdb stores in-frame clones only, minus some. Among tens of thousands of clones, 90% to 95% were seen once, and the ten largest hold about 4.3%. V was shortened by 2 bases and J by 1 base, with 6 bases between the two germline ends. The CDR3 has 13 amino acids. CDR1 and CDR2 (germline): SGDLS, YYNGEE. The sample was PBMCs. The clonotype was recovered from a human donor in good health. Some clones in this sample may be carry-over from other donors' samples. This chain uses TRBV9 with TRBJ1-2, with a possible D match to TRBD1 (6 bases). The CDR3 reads CASSVDSNYGYTF. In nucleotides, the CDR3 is TGTGCCAGCAGCGTGGACAGTAACTATGGCTACACCTTC.